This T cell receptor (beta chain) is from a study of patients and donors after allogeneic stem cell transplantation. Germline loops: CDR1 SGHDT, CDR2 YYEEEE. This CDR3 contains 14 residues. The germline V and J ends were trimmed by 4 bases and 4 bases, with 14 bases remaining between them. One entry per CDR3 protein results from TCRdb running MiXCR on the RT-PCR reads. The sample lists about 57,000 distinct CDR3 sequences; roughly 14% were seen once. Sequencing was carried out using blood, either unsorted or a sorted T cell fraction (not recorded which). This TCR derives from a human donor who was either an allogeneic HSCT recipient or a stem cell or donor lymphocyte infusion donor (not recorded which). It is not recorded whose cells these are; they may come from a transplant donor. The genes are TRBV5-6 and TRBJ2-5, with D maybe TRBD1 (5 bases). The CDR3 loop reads CASSPDRWAETQYF. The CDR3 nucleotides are TGTGCCAGCAGCCCTGACAGATGGGCAGAGACCCAGTACTTC.